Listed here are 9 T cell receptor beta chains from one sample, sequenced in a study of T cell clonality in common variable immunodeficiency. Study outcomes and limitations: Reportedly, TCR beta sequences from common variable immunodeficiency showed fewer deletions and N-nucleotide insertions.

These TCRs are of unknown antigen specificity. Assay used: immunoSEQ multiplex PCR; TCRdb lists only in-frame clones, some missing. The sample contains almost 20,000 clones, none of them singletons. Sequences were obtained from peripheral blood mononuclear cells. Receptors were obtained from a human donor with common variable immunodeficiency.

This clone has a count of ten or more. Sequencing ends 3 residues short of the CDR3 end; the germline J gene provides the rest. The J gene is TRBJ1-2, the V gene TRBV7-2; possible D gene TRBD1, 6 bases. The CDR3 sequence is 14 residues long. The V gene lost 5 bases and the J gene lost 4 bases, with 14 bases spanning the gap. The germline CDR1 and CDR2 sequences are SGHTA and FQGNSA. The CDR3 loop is CASSRPGGVYGYTF. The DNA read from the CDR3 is TGTGCCAGCAGCCGCCCGGGGGGCGTCTATGGC. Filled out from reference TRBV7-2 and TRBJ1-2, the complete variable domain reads GAGVSQSPSNKVTEKGKDVELRCDPISGHTALYWYRQSLGQGLEFLIYFQGNSAPDKSGLPSDRFSAERTGGSVSTLTIQRTQQEDSAVYLCASSRPGGVYGYTFGSGTRLTVV.

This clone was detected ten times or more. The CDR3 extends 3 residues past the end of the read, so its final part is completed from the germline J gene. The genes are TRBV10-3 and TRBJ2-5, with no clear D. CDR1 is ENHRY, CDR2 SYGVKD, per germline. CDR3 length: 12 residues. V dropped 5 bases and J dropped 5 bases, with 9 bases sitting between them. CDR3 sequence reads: CAISPGTETQYF. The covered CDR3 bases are TGTGCCATCAGTCCGGGTACGGAGACC.

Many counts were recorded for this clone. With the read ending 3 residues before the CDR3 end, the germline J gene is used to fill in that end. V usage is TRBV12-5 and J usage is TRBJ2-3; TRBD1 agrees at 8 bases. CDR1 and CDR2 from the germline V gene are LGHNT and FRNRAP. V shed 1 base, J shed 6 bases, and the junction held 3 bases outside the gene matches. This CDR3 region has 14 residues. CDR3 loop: CASGLGTGLDTQYF. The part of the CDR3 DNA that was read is TGTGCTAGTGGTTTGGGGACAGGGTTGGATACG.

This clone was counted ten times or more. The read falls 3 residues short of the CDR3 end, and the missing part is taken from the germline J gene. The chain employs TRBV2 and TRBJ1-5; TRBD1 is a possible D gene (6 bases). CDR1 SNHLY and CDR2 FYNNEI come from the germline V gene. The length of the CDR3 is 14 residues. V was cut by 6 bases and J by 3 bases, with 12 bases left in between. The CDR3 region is CASSPDSLNQPQHF. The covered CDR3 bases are TGTGCCAGCAGCCCGGACAGCCTCAATCAGCCC.

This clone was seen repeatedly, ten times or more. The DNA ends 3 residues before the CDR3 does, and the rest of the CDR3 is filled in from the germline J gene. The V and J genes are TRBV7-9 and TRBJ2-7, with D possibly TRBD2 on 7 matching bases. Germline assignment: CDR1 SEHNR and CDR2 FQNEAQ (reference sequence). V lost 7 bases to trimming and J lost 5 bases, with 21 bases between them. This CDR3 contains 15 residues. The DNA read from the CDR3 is TGTGCCAGCACTCAAGGGGGGGAGAGGCACCACGAG. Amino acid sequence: CASTQGGERHHE. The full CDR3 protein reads CASTQGGERHHEQYF.

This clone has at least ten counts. The CDR3 protein is CASILDIRGGYTF. Partial CDR3 DNA: TGTGCCAGCATACTCGACATCCGAGGGGGC. The V and J genes are TRBV2 and TRBJ1-2; D unresolved. Sequencing ends 3 residues short of the CDR3 end; the germline J gene provides the rest. The CDR3 is made up of 13 amino acids. The germline V gene has CDR1 SNHLY and CDR2 FYNNEI.

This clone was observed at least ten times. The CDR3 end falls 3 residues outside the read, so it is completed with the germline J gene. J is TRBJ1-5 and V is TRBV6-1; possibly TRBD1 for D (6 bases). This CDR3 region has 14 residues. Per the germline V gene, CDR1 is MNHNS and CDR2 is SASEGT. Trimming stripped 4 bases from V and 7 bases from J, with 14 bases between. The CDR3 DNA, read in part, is TGTGCCAGCAGTGTTCAAGGGGGGGGCCAGCCC. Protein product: CASSVQGGGQP. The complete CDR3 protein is CASSVQGGGQPQHF.

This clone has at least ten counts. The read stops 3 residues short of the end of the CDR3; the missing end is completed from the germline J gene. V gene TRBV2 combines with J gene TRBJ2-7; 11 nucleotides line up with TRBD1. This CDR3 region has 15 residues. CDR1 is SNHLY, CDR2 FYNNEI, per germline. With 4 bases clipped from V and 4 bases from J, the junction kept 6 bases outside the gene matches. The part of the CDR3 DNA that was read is TGTGCCAGCAGTGGAGGGACAGGGGGACTGTACGAG. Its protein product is CASSGGTGGLYE. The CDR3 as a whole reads CASSGGTGGLYEQYF.

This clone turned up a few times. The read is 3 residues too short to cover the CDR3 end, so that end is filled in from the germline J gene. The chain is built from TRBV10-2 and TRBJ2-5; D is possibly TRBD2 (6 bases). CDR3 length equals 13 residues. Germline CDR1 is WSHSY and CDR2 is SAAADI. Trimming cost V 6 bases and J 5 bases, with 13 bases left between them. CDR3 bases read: TGCGCCAGCAGGGGCTTTGGGGGGGAGACC. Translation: CASRGFGGET. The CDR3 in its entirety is CASRGFGGETQYF.